These 2 T cell receptor beta chains came from one sample sequenced in a study of blood T cell repertoires in COVID-19. Profiled with immunoSEQ multiplex PCR; TCRdb holds only in-frame clones, not every one. The repertoire holds fewer than 120,000 clones, with roughly 91% as singletons. The sequencing input was peripheral blood. All receptors derive from a woman aged 50 to 60 with acute or convalescent COVID-19.

V usage is TRBV12-2 and J usage is TRBJ2-3; the table calls TRBD2, which could not be checked here. TRBV12-2 is reported as a pseudogene. The CDR3 is 18 residues long. DNA for the CDR3: TGTGCAAGTCGAGGACATCCCCGGTCCGGGAGGGCCCCAGATACGCAGTATTTT. It is translated as CASRGHPRSGRAPDTQYF.

The chain recombines TRBV5-3 with TRBJ2-7, with 9 nucleotides matching TRBD2. TRBV5-3 is classed as an ORF, of uncertain function. V was clipped by 2 bases and J by 0 bases; unmatched bases: 3. The CDR3 runs 15 residues. The CDR3 sequence is CARSLRTSVSYEQYF. For the CDR3, the DNA is TGTGCCAGAAGCTTACGGACTAGCGTCTCCTACGAGCAGTACTTC.